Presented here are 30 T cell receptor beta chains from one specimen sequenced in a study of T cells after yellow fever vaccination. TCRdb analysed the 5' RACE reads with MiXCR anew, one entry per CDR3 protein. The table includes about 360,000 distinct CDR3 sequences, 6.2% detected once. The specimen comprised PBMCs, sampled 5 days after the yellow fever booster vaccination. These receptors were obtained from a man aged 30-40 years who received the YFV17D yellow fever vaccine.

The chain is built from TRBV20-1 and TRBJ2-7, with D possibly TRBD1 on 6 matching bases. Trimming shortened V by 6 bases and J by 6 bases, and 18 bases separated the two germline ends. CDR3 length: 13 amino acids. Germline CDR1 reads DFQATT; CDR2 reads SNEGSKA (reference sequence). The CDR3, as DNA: TGCAGTGCGACAGGACAGCTTAATGGCGAGCAGTACTTC. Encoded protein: CSATGQLNGEQYF.

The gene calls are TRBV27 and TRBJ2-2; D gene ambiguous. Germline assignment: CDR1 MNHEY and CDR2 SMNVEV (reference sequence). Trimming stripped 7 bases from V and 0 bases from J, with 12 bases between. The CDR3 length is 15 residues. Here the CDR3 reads CASTTLITNTGELFF. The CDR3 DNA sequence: TGTGCCAGCACAACACTTATCACGAACACCGGGGAGCTGTTTTTT.

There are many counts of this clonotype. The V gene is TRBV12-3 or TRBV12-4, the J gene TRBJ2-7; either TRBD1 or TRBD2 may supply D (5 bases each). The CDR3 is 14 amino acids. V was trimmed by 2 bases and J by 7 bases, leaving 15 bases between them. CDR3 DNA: TGTGCCAGCAGTTTATCCCGAGGGGTGCGTGAGCAGTACTTC. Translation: CASSLSRGVREQYF.

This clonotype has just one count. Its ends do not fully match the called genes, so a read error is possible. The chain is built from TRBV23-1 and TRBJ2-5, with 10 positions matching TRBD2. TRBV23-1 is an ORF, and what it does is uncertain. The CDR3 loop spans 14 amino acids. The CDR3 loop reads CVSSQREGREPQYF. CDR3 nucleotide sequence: TGCGTCAGCAGTCAGCGGGAGGGCCGGGAGCCCCAGTACTTC.

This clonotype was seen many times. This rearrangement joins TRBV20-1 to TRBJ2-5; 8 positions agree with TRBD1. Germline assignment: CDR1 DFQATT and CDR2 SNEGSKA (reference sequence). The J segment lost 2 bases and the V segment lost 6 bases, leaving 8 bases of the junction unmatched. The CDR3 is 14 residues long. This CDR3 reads CSAPSGGPQETQYF. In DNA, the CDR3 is TGCAGTGCCCCGTCAGGGGGCCCTCAAGAGACCCAGTACTTC.

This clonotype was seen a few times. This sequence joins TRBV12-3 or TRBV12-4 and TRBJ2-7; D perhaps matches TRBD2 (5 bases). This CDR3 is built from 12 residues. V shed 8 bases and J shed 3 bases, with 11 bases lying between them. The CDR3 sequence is CASQLEYYEQYF. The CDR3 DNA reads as TGTGCCAGCCAACTAGAATACTACGAGCAGTACTTC.

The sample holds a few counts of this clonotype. The CDR3 loop is CSVVGAGLNQPQHF. The DNA of the CDR3 is TGCAGCGTCGTTGGTGCCGGTTTAAATCAGCCCCAGCATTTT. V gene TRBV29-1 combines with J gene TRBJ1-5; D remains unclear. The CDR3 sequence is 14 residues long. The germline CDR1 and CDR2 sequences are SQVTM and ANQGSEA. V was cut by 6 bases and J by 4 bases, with 16 bases left in between.

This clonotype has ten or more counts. CDR3 residues: CASSKRELGDEQFF. In nucleotides, the CDR3 is TGCGCCAGCAGTAAGCGGGAGTTAGGGGATGAGCAGTTCTTC. This chain joins TRBV5-1 and TRBJ2-1; 8 bases are shared with TRBD2. CDR1 is SGHRS, CDR2 YFSETQ, per germline. This CDR3 comprises 14 residues. Trimming took 5 bases from V and 8 from J; bases not matched to a gene: 9.

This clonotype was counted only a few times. The CDR3 protein is CAWRLKGRKISYEQYF. The CDR3 bases are TGTGCCTGGAGGCTTAAAGGTAGGAAAATTTCCTACGAGCAGTACTTC. The chain joins TRBV30 to TRBJ2-7; unclear D gene. Trimming stripped 3 bases from V and 1 base from J, with 19 bases between. Germline V gene lookup returns CDR1 GTSNPN and CDR2 SVGIG (reference sequence). CDR3 length equals 16 residues.

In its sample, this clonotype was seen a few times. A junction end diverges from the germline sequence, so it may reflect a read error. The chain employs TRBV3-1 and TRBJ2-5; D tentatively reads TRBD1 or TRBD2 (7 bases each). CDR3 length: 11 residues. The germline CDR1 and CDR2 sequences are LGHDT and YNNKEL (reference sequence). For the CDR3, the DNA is TGTGCCAGCAGCCATGAGCGGGACAGAAAATTC. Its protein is CASSHERDRKF.

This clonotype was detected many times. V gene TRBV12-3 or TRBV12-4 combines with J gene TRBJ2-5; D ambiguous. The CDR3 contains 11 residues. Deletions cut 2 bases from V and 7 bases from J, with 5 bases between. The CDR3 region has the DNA TGTGCCAGCAGTTTAACCCCGACCCAGTACTTC. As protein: CASSLTPTQYF.

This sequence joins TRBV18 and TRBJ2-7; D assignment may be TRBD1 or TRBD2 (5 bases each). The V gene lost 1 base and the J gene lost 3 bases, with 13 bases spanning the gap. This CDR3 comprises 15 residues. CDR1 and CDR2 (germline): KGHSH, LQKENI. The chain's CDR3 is CASSPLQGANYEQYF. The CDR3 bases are TGTGCCAGCTCACCACTTCAGGGAGCGAACTACGAGCAGTACTTC.

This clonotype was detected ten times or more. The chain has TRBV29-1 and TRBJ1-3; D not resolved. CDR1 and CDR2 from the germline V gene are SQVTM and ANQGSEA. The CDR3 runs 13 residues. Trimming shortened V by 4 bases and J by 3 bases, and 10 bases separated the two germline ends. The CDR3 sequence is CSVAAYGGNTIYF. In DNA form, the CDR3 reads TGCAGCGTTGCCGCGTATGGTGGAAACACCATATATTTT.

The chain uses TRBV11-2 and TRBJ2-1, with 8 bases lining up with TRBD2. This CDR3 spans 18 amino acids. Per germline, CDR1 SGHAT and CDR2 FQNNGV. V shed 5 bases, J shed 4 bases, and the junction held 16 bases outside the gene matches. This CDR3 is CASSPLSVRTSRYNEQFF. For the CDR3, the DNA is TGTGCCAGCAGCCCCCTAAGTGTCAGGACTAGCCGATACAATGAGCAGTTCTTC.

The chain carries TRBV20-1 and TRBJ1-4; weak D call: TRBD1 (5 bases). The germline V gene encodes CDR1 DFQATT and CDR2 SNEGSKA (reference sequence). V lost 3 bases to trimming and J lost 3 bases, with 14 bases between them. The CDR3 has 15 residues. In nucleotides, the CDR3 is TGCAGTGCTAGCAGCGGGGCGCCAGCTAATGAAAAACTGTTTTTT. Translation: CSASSGAPANEKLFF.

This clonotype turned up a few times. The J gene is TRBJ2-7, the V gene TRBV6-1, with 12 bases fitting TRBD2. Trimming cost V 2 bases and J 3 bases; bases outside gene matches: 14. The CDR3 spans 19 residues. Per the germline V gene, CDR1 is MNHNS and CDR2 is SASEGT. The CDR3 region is CASSERGLVWTSGNYEQYF. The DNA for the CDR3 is TGTGCCAGCAGTGAACGTGGGCTCGTGTGGACTAGCGGGAACTACGAGCAGTACTTC.

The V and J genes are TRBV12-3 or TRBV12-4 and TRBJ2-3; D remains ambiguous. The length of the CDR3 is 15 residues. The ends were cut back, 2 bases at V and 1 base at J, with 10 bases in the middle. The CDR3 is CASSLREKGTDTQYF. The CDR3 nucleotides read TGTGCCAGCAGTTTAAGAGAGAAGGGCACAGATACGCAGTATTTT.

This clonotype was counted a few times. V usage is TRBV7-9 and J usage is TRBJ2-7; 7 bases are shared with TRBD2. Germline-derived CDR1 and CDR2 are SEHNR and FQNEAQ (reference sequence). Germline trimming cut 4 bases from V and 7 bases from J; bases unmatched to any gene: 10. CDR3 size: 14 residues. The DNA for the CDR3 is TGTGCCAGCAGCTCCGCAGCGGGAAAAAGAGAGCAGTACTTC. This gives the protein CASSSAAGKREQYF.

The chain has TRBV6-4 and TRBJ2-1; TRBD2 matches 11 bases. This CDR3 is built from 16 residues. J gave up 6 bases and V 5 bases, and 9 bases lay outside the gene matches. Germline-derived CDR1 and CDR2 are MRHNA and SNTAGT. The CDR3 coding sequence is TGTGCCAGCAGTACAGAACTAGCGGGAGCGCTCAATGAGCAGTTCTTC. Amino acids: CASSTELAGALNEQFF.

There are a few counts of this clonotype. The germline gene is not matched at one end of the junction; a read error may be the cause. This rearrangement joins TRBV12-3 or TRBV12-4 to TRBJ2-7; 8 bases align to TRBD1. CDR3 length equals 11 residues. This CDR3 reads CASSLRQGRNF. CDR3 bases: TGTGCCAGCAGTTTAAGACAGGGGAGGAACTTC.

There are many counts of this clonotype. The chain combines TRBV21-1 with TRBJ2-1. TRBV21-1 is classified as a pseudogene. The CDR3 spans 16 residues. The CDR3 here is CASSASRGGLYNEQFF. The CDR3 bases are TGTGCCAGCAGCGCAAGTCGGGGGGGGCTCTACAATGAGCAGTTCTTC.

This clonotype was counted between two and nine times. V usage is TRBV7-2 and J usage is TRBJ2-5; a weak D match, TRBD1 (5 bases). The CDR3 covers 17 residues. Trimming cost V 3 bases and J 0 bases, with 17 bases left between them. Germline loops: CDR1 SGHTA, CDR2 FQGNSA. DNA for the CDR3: TGTGCCAGCAGCTTCCTCTACAGGTCTCCGTACCAAGAGACCCAGTACTTC. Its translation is CASSFLYRSPYQETQYF.

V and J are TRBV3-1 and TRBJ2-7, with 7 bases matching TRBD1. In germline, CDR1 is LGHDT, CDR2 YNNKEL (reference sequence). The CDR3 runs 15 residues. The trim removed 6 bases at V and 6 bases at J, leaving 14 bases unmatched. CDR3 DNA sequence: TGTGCCAGCAGTCTGCTATCGACAGGGATAACCGAGCAGTACTTC. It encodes CASSLLSTGITEQYF.

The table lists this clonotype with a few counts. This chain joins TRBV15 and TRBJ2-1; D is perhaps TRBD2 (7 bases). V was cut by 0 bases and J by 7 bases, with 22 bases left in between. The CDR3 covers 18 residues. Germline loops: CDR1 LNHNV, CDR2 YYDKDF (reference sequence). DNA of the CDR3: TGTGCCACCAGCAGAGATAGAGGGGGGAGCGGGGTTGATAATGAGCAGTTCTTC. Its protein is CATSRDRGGSGVDNEQFF. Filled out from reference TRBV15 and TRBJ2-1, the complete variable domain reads DAMVIQNPRYQVTQFGKPVTLSCSQTLNHNVMYWYQQKSSQAPKLLFHYYDKDFNNEADTPDNFQSRRPNTSFCFLDIRSPGLGDTAMYLCATSRDRGGSGVDNEQFFGPGTRLTVL.

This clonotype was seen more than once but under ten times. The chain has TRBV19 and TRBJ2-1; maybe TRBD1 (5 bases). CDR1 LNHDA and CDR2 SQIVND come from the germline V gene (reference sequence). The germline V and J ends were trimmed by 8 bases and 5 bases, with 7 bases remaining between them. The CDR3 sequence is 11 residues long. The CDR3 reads CASAQDNEQFF. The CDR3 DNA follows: TGTGCCAGTGCACAGGACAATGAGCAGTTCTTC.

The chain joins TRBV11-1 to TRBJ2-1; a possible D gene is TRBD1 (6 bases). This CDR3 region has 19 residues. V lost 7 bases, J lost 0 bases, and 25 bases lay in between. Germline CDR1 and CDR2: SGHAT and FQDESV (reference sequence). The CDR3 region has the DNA TGTGCCAGCATTCCCGGGACACAAACTTCCCAGAGCTCCTACAATGAGCAGTTCTTC. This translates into CASIPGTQTSQSSYNEQFF.

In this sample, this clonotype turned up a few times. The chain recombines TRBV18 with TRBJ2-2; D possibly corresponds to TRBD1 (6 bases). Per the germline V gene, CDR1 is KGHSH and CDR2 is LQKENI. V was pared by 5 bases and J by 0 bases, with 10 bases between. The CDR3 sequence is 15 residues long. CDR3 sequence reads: CASSTGQTNTGELFF. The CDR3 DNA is TGTGCCAGCTCAACCGGACAGACGAACACCGGGGAGCTGTTTTTT.

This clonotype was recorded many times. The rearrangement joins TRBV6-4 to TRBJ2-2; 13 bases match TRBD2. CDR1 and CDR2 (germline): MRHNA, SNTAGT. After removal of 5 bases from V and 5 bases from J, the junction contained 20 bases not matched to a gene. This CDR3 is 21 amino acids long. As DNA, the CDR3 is TGTGCCAGCAGTCCCTTTCGTGTAGGCGGACTAGCGGGAGTAAGGACCGGGGAGCTGTTTTTT. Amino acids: CASSPFRVGGLAGVRTGELFF.

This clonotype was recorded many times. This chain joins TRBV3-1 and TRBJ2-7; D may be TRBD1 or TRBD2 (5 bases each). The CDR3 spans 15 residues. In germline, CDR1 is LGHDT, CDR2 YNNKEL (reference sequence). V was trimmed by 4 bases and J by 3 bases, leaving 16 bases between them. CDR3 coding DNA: TGTGCCAGCAGCCCCCTTGGGGGTGAATACTACGAGCAGTACTTC. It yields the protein CASSPLGGEYYEQYF.

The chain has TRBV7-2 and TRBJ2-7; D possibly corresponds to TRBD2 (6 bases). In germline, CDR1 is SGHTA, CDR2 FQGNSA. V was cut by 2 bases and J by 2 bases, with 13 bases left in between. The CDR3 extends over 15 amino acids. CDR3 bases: TGTGCCAGCAGCTTAATACTCGGGAGAGCCTACGAGCAGTACTTC. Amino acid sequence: CASSLILGRAYEQYF.